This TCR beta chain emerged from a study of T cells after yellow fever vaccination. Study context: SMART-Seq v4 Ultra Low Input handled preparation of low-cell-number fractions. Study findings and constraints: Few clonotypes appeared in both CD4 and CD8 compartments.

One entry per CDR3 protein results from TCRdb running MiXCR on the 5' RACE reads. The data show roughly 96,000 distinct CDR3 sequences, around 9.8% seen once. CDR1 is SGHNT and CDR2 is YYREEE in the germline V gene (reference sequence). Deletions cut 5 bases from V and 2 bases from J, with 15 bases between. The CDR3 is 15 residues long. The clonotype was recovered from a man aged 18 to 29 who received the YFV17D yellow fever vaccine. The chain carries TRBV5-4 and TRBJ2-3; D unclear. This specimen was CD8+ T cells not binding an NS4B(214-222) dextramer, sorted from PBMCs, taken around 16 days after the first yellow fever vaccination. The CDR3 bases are TGTGCCAGCAGTCGGAGCCTGAGTTACACAGATACGCAGTATTTT. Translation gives CASSRSLSYTDTQYF.